These 23 T cell receptor beta chains were sequenced from one sample in a study of B cell selection in AIRE deficiency. Assay used: immunoSEQ multiplex PCR; TCRdb lists only in-frame clones, some missing. The profile covers roughly 25,000 clones, with around 97% appearing a single time and approximately 0.21% taken by the ten largest. The sorted conventional CD4 T cells were gated as CD4+CD127+. The sequencing sample was made of CD4+CD127+ conventional T cells sorted from PBMCs. The receptors come from a human donor in good health.

The chain has TRBV28 and TRBJ2-5; TRBD2 matches at 14 bases. V gave up 6 bases and J gave up 3 bases; unmatched junction bases: 6. CDR3 length equals 16 residues. Germline CDR1 is MDHEN and CDR2 is SYDVKM. The DNA of the CDR3 is TGTGCCAGCAGCCGGGGACTAGCGGGGGAGAAAGAGACCCAGTACTTC. Protein sequence: CASSRGLAGEKETQYF.

V and J are TRBV11-2 and TRBJ2-7; D is undetermined. V shed 1 base and J shed 2 bases, with 9 bases lying between them. Germline V CDR1 and CDR2: SGHAT, FQNNGV. The CDR3 totals 14 residues. CDR3 DNA: TGTGCCAGCAGCTTAGGTGGTGGGACCTACGAGCAGTACTTC. Residues: CASSLGGGTYEQYF.

The chain couples TRBV6-5 to TRBJ1-1; D call uncertain. The germline V gene has CDR1 MNHEY and CDR2 SVGAGI. Trimming pared 6 bases from V and 2 bases from J, leaving 16 bases between. CDR3 size: 15 residues. The CDR3 nucleotides read TGTGCCAGCAGGATATCCCTGGGAGCAAACACTGAAGCTTTCTTT. Its protein product is CASRISLGANTEAFF.

Of note for this clone: Different DNA sequences within this sample yield the same CDR3. The V call is TRBV5-6, the J call TRBJ2-1, with D unclear. V gave up 3 bases and J gave up 4 bases, with 2 bases separating them. The CDR3 spans 11 residues. CDR1 and CDR2 from the germline V gene are SGHDT and YYEEEE. This CDR3 reads CASSSYNEQFF. Written as DNA, the CDR3 is TGTGCCAGCAGCTCTTACAATGAGCAGTTCTTC.

The chain couples TRBV4-2 to TRBJ2-3, with 8 bases that match TRBD2. The CDR3 contains 15 residues. The trim removed 6 bases at V and 2 bases at J, leaving 7 bases unmatched. CDR1 and CDR2 (germline): LGHNA, YNFKEQ. CDR3 bases: TGTGCCAGCAGGTCGTCTAGCGGGTCCACAGATACGCAGTATTTT. This gives the protein CASRSSSGSTDTQYF.

The DNA of the CDR3 is TGTGCCAGCAGCAACCTAGCGGGAGCATACAATGAGCAGTTCTTC. The encoded protein is CASSNLAGAYNEQFF. The gene calls are TRBV5-4 and TRBJ2-1, with TRBD2 identical over 10 bases. The ends lost 4 bases at V and 4 bases at J; junction bases unmatched: 5. The germline gives CDR1 SGHNT, CDR2 YYREEE (reference sequence). The CDR3 length is 15 residues. The entire variable domain, with the rest obtained from reference TRBV5-4 and TRBJ2-1, is as follows: ETGVTQSPTHLIKTRGQQVTLRCSSQSGHNTVSWYQQALGQGPQFIFQYYREEENGRGNFPPRFSGLQFPNYSSELNVNALELDDSALYLCASSNLAGAYNEQFFGPGTRLTVL.

The V call is TRBV6-1, the J call TRBJ2-7; possible D gene TRBD2, 5 bases. The germline V and J ends were trimmed by 5 bases and 6 bases, with 17 bases remaining between them. The germline V gene has CDR1 MNHNS and CDR2 SASEGT. The CDR3 length is 14 residues. The CDR3 DNA reads TGTGCCAGCAGTTTCTCGAGGTCTGGAGGCGAGCAGTACTTC. This sequence encodes CASSFSRSGGEQYF.

The chain carries TRBV14 and TRBJ2-2; D is ambiguous. V was shortened by 4 bases and J by 8 bases, with 11 bases between the two germline ends. Germline CDR1 SGHDN, CDR2 FVKESK. The CDR3 totals 13 residues. CDR3 region: CASSPKMRGELFF. In DNA form, the CDR3 reads TGTGCCAGCAGCCCGAAGATGCGAGGGGAGCTGTTTTTT. Full variable domain (rest looked up from reference TRBV14 and TRBJ2-2): EAGVTQFPSHSVIEKGQTVTLRCDPISGHDNLYWYRRVMGKEIKFLLHFVKESKQDESGMPNNRFLAERTGGTYSTLKVQPAELEDSGVYFCASSPKMRGELFFGEGSRLTVL.

The chain carries TRBV6-6 and TRBJ1-5; 7 bases align to TRBD1. In germline, CDR1 is MNHNY, CDR2 SVGAGI (reference sequence). The CDR3 length is 16 residues. V dropped 5 bases and J dropped 6; count of bases not matched to a gene: 13. CDR3 nucleotide sequence: TGTGCCAGCAGTGACTACACAGGGGCAGCGAGTCAGCCCCAGCATTTT. Residues: CASSDYTGAASQPQHF.

This chain joins TRBV28 and TRBJ1-2, with D tentatively TRBD1 (5 bases). The CDR3 is made up of 12 amino acids. V gave up 8 bases and J gave up 5 bases, with 12 bases separating them. The germline V gene has CDR1 MDHEN and CDR2 SYDVKM. DNA for the CDR3: TGTGCCAGCGGGTCCGGGGGATATGGCTACACCTTC. Its protein product is CASGSGGYGYTF.

This chain connects TRBV18 to TRBJ2-3; D is ambiguous. The length of the CDR3 is 14 residues. Germline CDR1 is KGHSH and CDR2 is LQKENI. The V end lost 0 bases, the J end lost 3 bases, and 7 bases lay between the germline ends. CDR3 in amino acids: CASSPPDGTDTQYF. The CDR3 DNA sequence: TGTGCCAGCTCACCACCGGACGGTACAGATACGCAGTATTTT.

The gene calls are TRBV18 and TRBJ2-1; 12 bases are shared with TRBD1. The CDR3 runs to 15 residues. The V gene's germline CDR1 is KGHSH and CDR2 LQKENI. J lost 8 bases, V lost 6 bases, and 8 bases had no gene match. CDR3 sequence (DNA): TGTGCCAGCTCGCCCGGGACAGGGGGCAGGGATGAGCAGTTCTTC. Residues: CASSPGTGGRDEQFF.

V and J are TRBV7-2 and TRBJ2-1, with D perhaps matching TRBD1 (5 bases). Germline V gene sequence: CDR1 SGHTA, CDR2 FQGNSA. The CDR3 runs to 13 residues. Trimming removed 1 base at V and 9 bases at J, with 10 bases between. The CDR3 nucleotides read TGTGCCAGCAGCTTAGGGGGCGAGAGTGAGCAGTTCTTC. It codes for CASSLGGESEQFF.

The V call is TRBV7-2, the J call TRBJ1-2, with D unresolved. The CDR3 loop spans 14 amino acids. Germline V gives CDR1 SGHTA, CDR2 FQGNSA. V dropped 2 bases and J dropped 1 base, with 8 bases sitting between them. This chain's CDR3 is CASSLLGVNYGYTF. The CDR3 DNA sequence: TGTGCCAGCAGCTTATTAGGTGTTAACTATGGCTACACCTTC.

The gene calls are TRBV28 and TRBJ2-3, with 7 bases lining up with TRBD2. The length of the CDR3 is 16 residues. V lost 5 bases to trimming and J lost 4 bases; unmatched junction nucleotides: 12. Germline CDR1 and CDR2: MDHEN and SYDVKM. CDR3 in amino acids: CASSQPTSWNADTQYF. The CDR3, as DNA: TGTGCCAGCAGTCAGCCGACTAGCTGGAACGCAGATACGCAGTATTTT.

The V gene is TRBV9, the J gene TRBJ2-7; the match to TRBD2 covers 11 bases. This CDR3 region has 15 residues. Losses at the gene ends were 3 bases for V and 3 bases for J; bases not matched to a gene: 5. Germline V gene lookup returns CDR1 SGDLS and CDR2 YYNGEE. The CDR3 coding sequence is TGTGCCAGCAGCGGCGGGACTAGCGGATACTACGAGCAGTACTTC. Translating gives CASSGGTSGYYEQYF. Based on the CDR3 plus reference TRBV9 and TRBJ2-7, the full variable domain is DSGVTQTPKHLITATGQRVTLRCSPRSGDLSVYWYQQSLDQGLQFLIQYYNGEERAKGNILERFSAQQFPDLHSELNLSSLELGDSALYFCASSGGTSGYYEQYFGPGTRLTVT.

The chain employs TRBV9 and TRBJ2-1; 9 nucleotides match TRBD2. Germline CDR1 is SGDLS and CDR2 is YYNGEE. This CDR3 region has 15 residues. The trim removed 4 bases at V and 4 bases at J, leaving 6 bases unmatched. The CDR3 region has the DNA TGTGCCAGCAGCCCCCGACTAGCGGCATACAATGAGCAGTTCTTC. It translates to CASSPRLAAYNEQFF. The entire variable domain, with the rest obtained from reference TRBV9 and TRBJ2-1, is as follows: DSGVTQTPKHLITATGQRVTLRCSPRSGDLSVYWYQQSLDQGLQFLIQYYNGEERAKGNILERFSAQQFPDLHSELNLSSLELGDSALYFCASSPRLAAYNEQFFGPGTRLTVL.

The rearrangement links TRBV19 to TRBJ1-2; D gene unclear. The CDR3 has 15 amino acids. Trimming shortened V by 6 bases and J by 4 bases, and 18 bases separated the two germline ends. Germline V gene data show CDR1 as LNHDA and CDR2 as SQIVND (reference sequence). CDR3 bases: TGTGCCAGTAGCCCTTTGAGGGAGAGCGGCTATGGCTACACCTTC. Amino acid sequence: CASSPLRESGYGYTF. The full variable domain, with the rest looked up from reference TRBV19 and TRBJ1-2, is DGGITQSPKYLFRKEGQNVTLSCEQNLNHDAMYWYRQDPGQGLRLIYYSQIVNDFQKGDIAEGYSVSREKKESFPLTVTSAQKNPTAFYLCASSPLRESGYGYTFGSGTRLTVV.

This chain uses TRBV18 with TRBJ2-2; no definite D call. V gave up 4 bases and J gave up 5 bases, with 17 bases separating them. The CDR3 runs 16 residues. Germline CDR1 is KGHSH and CDR2 is LQKENI. The CDR3 region is CASSLAWAQATGELFF. In nucleotides, the CDR3 is TGTGCCAGCTCACTGGCCTGGGCCCAAGCGACCGGGGAGCTGTTTTTT.

The chain carries TRBV9 and TRBJ1-1, with D perhaps TRBD1 (5 bases). The CDR3 runs to 14 residues. Germline values: CDR1 SGDLS, CDR2 YYNGEE. Trimming left V 4 bases short and J 8 bases short, with 18 bases between. CDR3 residues: CASSPSRGDLEAFF. CDR3 bases: TGTGCCAGCAGCCCCTCCCGTGGGGACCTCGAAGCTTTCTTT.

The chain couples TRBV4-2 to TRBJ1-1; the match to TRBD1 covers 7 bases. CDR1 is LGHNA, CDR2 YNFKEQ, per germline. This CDR3 has 15 amino acids. V lost 3 bases to trimming and J lost 0 bases; unmatched junction nucleotides: 4. Here the CDR3 reads CASSQGDSMNTEAFF. The DNA for the CDR3 is TGTGCCAGCAGCCAGGGGGACAGCATGAACACTGAAGCTTTCTTT.

The chain uses TRBV4-2 and TRBJ2-1; 10 bases are shared with TRBD1. Germline assignment: CDR1 LGHNA and CDR2 YNFKEQ. Trimming at V came to 1 base and at J to 10 bases, leaving 10 bases not matched to a gene. The length of the CDR3 is 16 residues. This chain's CDR3 is CASSQVGTGANREQFF. CDR3 DNA sequence: TGTGCCAGCAGCCAAGTCGGGACAGGGGCCAACAGGGAGCAGTTCTTC.

This chain connects TRBV4-2 to TRBJ2-7; TRBD1 matches at 9 bases. Unmatched junction bases numbered 3, after V lost 4 bases and J lost 2 bases. CDR1 and CDR2 from the germline V gene are LGHNA and YNFKEQ. The length of the CDR3 is 14 residues. The CDR3 nucleotides are TGTGCCAGCAGCCGCGACAGGGGGACCTACGAGCAGTACTTC. Amino acids: CASSRDRGTYEQYF.